What follows are 26 T cell receptor beta chains derived from one specimen sequenced in a study of shared clonotypes between healthy human individuals. Sequencing used immunoSEQ multiplex PCR; TCRdb keeps in-frame clones, though not all of them. The data show some 2.1 million clones, 85% to 95% seen once. Sequencing was performed on naive CD4+ T cells sorted from blood. This sample's subset: CD45RA+ positively selected. The receptors here all came from a man aged 18 to 29 in good health.

This clone appeared a few times. The chain employs TRBV6-5 and TRBJ2-5; 9 bases align to TRBD1. The germline CDR1 and CDR2 sequences are MNHEY and SVGAGI. This CDR3 region has 13 residues. V was pared by 2 bases and J by 5 bases, with 0 bases of the junction left unmatched. The CDR3 region is CASSYGTGETQYF. CDR3 nucleotide sequence: TGTGCCAGCAGTTACGGGACAGGGGAGACCCAGTACTTC.

This chain links TRBV2 with TRBJ1-6; D is possibly TRBD1 (5 bases). Germline V gene data show CDR1 as SNHLY and CDR2 as FYNNEI. The CDR3 has 15 amino acids. V was clipped by 4 bases and J by 5 bases, with 12 bases between them. The CDR3 DNA sequence: TGTGCCAGCAGTGGGGGGGATCGGGATAATTCACCCCTCCACTTT. This gives the protein CASSGGDRDNSPLHF.

V usage is TRBV11-2 and J usage is TRBJ1-2, with 7 bases aligning to TRBD1. In germline, CDR1 is SGHAT, CDR2 FQNNGV. This CDR3 has 14 amino acids. V lost 3 bases to trimming and J lost 5 bases; unmatched junction nucleotides: 6. CDR3 sequence (DNA): TGTGCCAGCAGCTTTCGGAGACAGGGTTATGGCTACACCTTC. It specifies CASSFRRQGYGYTF.

The chain uses TRBV7-2 and TRBJ2-3; 7 bases are shared with TRBD1. Germline CDR1 and CDR2: SGHTA and FQGNSA. The CDR3 length is 16 residues. The J segment lost 2 bases and the V segment lost 5 bases, leaving 10 bases of the junction unmatched. The CDR3 DNA follows: TGTGCCAGCAGCAGACAGGGTGGAACGGCCACAGATACGCAGTATTTT. Encoded protein: CASSRQGGTATDTQYF.

The rearrangement uses TRBV28 and TRBJ2-4, with 7 bases matching TRBD1. Per germline, CDR1 MDHEN and CDR2 SYDVKM. The CDR3 sequence is 15 residues long. V lost 3 bases, J lost 8 bases, and 10 bases stayed unmatched. The CDR3 sequence is CASSFQDRLLDIQYF. Written as DNA, the CDR3 is TGTGCCAGCAGTTTCCAGGACAGGTTACTGGACATTCAGTACTTC.

The chain employs TRBV6-6 and TRBJ1-1; the D gene is possibly TRBD1 (5 bases). Germline assignment: CDR1 MNHNY and CDR2 SVGAGI (reference sequence). This CDR3 has 16 amino acids. V lost 7 bases and J 3 bases, leaving 21 bases between the germline ends. The CDR3 region is CASTQGASLTDTEAFF. In DNA form, the CDR3 reads TGTGCCAGCACCCAAGGGGCCTCCTTGACGGACACTGAAGCTTTCTTT.

This chain links TRBV6-5 with TRBJ2-3, with 12 nucleotides matching TRBD2. V trimming: 6 bases; J trimming: 6 bases; junction bases outside the gene matches: 7. The CDR3 totals 15 residues. Germline V gives CDR1 MNHEY, CDR2 SVGAGI. The CDR3 DNA follows: TGTGCCAGCAGCACCGGGACTAGCGGGCTGGATACGCAGTATTTT. Its translation is CASSTGTSGLDTQYF.

The rearrangement joins TRBV5-6 to TRBJ2-1; D remains unclear. The CDR3 totals 14 residues. V gave up 5 bases and J gave up 1 base, with 10 bases separating them. The germline CDR1 and CDR2 sequences are SGHDT and YYEEEE. The CDR3 sequence is CASSQAFSYNEQFF. CDR3 DNA sequence: TGTGCCAGCAGTCAGGCTTTTTCCTACAATGAGCAGTTCTTC.

Comment on this clone: Other DNA sequences in the same sample also yield this CDR3. The chain joins TRBV7-9 to TRBJ2-3; D gene ambiguous. The CDR3 runs to 14 residues. V was shortened by 1 base and J by 3 bases, with 8 bases between the two germline ends. Germline V lookup: CDR1 SEHNR, CDR2 FQNEAQ (reference sequence). CDR3 sequence (DNA): TGTGCCAGCAGCTTAGAAGGTCTGACAGATACGCAGTATTTT. This translates into CASSLEGLTDTQYF.

The V and J genes are TRBV5-1 and TRBJ2-2; no reliable D call. V dropped 0 bases and J dropped 4 bases, with 7 bases sitting between them. This CDR3 comprises 14 residues. Germline assignment: CDR1 SGHRS and CDR2 YFSETQ. In DNA, the CDR3 is TGCGCCAGCAGCTTGGGACGGACCACCGGGGAGCTGTTTTTT. Protein sequence: CASSLGRTTGELFF.

This clone was seen a single time. The rearrangement joins TRBV18 to TRBJ2-7; 7 bases match TRBD1. Germline V gene lookup returns CDR1 KGHSH and CDR2 LQKENI. The trim removed 3 bases at V and 4 bases at J, leaving 3 bases unmatched. This CDR3 region has 13 residues. This CDR3 is CASSPIRGYEQYF. DNA of the CDR3: TGTGCCAGCTCACCTATCAGGGGGTACGAGCAGTACTTC.

This chain uses TRBV7-9 with TRBJ1-1; D is uncertain. In germline, CDR1 is SEHNR, CDR2 FQNEAQ (reference sequence). V lost 2 bases, J lost 0 bases, and 7 bases lay in between. There are 14 residues in the CDR3. The DNA for the CDR3 is TGTGCCAGCAGCTTATTAAACCTGAACACTGAAGCTTTCTTT. It specifies CASSLLNLNTEAFF.

The V and J genes are TRBV29-1 and TRBJ2-5; tentatively, D is TRBD1 (6 bases). This CDR3 is 12 amino acids long. Germline V CDR1 and CDR2: SQVTM, ANQGSEA. V lost 8 bases and J lost 5, with 15 bases in between. CDR3 sequence (DNA): TGCAGCCTCAACAGGGTTAGCGAGACCCAGTACTTC. It encodes CSLNRVSETQYF.

The gene calls are TRBV5-1 and TRBJ2-7, with D uncertain. Germline CDR1 SGHRS, CDR2 YFSETQ. The CDR3 is made up of 15 amino acids. The V end was cut by 4 bases, the J end by 5 bases, with 19 bases between. The CDR3 spells CASSPTGSSPNEQYF. Here the CDR3 DNA reads TGCGCCAGCAGCCCCACTGGCAGTTCCCCAAACGAGCAGTACTTC.

The rearrangement joins TRBV11-2 to TRBJ2-7, with a possible D match to TRBD1 (6 bases). Trimming took 5 bases from V and 1 from J, leaving 6 bases between them. Germline CDR1 reads SGHAT; CDR2 reads FQNNGV. The CDR3 has 12 amino acids. The CDR3 coding sequence is TGTGCCAGCAGCGGACAGTCCTACGAGCAGTACTTC. Encoded protein: CASSGQSYEQYF.

Notes on this clone: Given a much more abundant clone one base away, this may be a read error. The J gene is TRBJ1-1, the V gene TRBV10-3; D is unresolved. Germline values: CDR1 ENHRY, CDR2 SYGVKD. The CDR3 is 13 residues long. Written as DNA, the CDR3 is TGTGCCATCAGTGAGTCCGGGAACGCTGAAGCTTTCTTT. It codes for CAISESGNAEAFF.

V and J are TRBV5-1 and TRBJ1-6; the D is unclear. The CDR3 is 14 amino acids. The V and J ends lost 0 bases and 6 bases respectively, with 7 bases between them. CDR1 is SGHRS and CDR2 is YFSETQ in the germline V gene. CDR3 DNA sequence: TGCGCCAGCAGCTTGGCCAGTTCTAATTCACCCCTCCACTTT. This codes for CASSLASSNSPLHF.

The chain carries TRBV19 and TRBJ1-5; the D gene is possibly TRBD1 (6 bases). V was trimmed by 7 bases and J by 6 bases, leaving 19 bases between them. The CDR3 sequence is 15 residues long. CDR1 is LNHDA and CDR2 is SQIVND in the germline V gene (reference sequence). DNA for the CDR3: TGTGCCAGTACTCCACAGGGCGGATCTGGTCAGCCCCAGCATTTT. It translates to CASTPQGGSGQPQHF.

V is TRBV15 and J is TRBJ1-4; D is unresolved. The CDR3 covers 16 residues. Deletions cut 0 bases from V and 0 bases from J, with 8 bases between. Looked up from germline, CDR1 is LNHNV and CDR2 is YYDKDF (reference sequence). The CDR3 spells CATSRDRSATNEKLFF. The DNA for the CDR3 is TGTGCCACCAGCAGAGACAGGTCGGCAACTAATGAAAAACTGTTTTTT.

The chain uses TRBV14 and TRBJ1-4; 7 positions match TRBD1. V was pared by 8 bases and J by 8 bases, with 8 bases of the junction left unmatched. The CDR3 is made up of 13 amino acids. Germline V gene sequence: CDR1 SGHDN, CDR2 FVKESK. The CDR3 DNA is TGTGCCAGCTCTAGGGGGCCAAACGAAAAACTGTTTTTT. This gives the protein CASSRGPNEKLFF.

This clone was seen only a few times. The chain joins TRBV19 to TRBJ2-5; 11 positions agree with TRBD1. The CDR3 is made up of 15 amino acids. Germline V gene sequence: CDR1 LNHDA, CDR2 SQIVND (reference sequence). With 3 bases clipped from V and 6 bases from J, the junction kept 6 bases outside the gene matches. The CDR3 DNA reads as TGTGCCAGTAGTATGGGGACAGGGGGTACGAAGACCCAGTACTTC. Amino acids: CASSMGTGGTKTQYF.

Points on this clone: In the same sample, other DNA sequences code for this CDR3. The CDR3 protein is CASSEPGQPPYEQYF. CDR3 DNA: TGTGCCAGCAGTGAACCGGGACAGCCTCCCTACGAGCAGTACTTC. V usage is TRBV6-1 and J usage is TRBJ2-7, with 7 bases identical to TRBD1. Trimming took 2 bases from V and 2 from J; bases not matched to a gene: 6. The CDR3 is made up of 15 amino acids. Germline values: CDR1 MNHNS, CDR2 SASEGT.

V usage is TRBV19 and J usage is TRBJ2-7; D ambiguous. Germline CDR1 and CDR2: LNHDA and SQIVND (reference sequence). V was pared by 3 bases and J by 6 bases, with 15 bases between. The CDR3 runs 14 residues. The CDR3 DNA follows: TGTGCCAGTAGTATGGGCGGACCCCCAAGCGAGCAGTACTTC. This translates into CASSMGGPPSEQYF.

Note on this clone: The sample has other DNA sequences that encode this CDR3 too. J is TRBJ1-4 and V is TRBV10-3; possibly TRBD1 for D (5 bases). Trimming removed 4 bases from V and 4 bases from J, with 7 bases in between. CDR1 and CDR2 (germline): ENHRY, SYGVKD. CDR3 size: 13 residues. The CDR3 loop reads CAISAGFNEKLFF. The CDR3 DNA reads TGTGCCATCAGTGCAGGGTTTAATGAAAAACTGTTTTTT.

The chain is built from TRBV18 and TRBJ2-1, with D tentatively TRBD2 (6 bases). This CDR3 is built from 16 residues. Trimming cost V 3 bases and J 7 bases, with 19 bases left between them. The germline CDR1 and CDR2 sequences are KGHSH and LQKENI. This CDR3 is CASSPAVASRGNEQFF. The CDR3 DNA sequence: TGTGCCAGCTCACCGGCTGTAGCCTCCCGGGGGAATGAGCAGTTCTTC.

This clone occurred many times. This same CDR3 is encoded by further DNA sequences in the sample. This chain joins TRBV30 and TRBJ1-1, with D possibly matching TRBD1 (6 bases). Deletions cut 6 bases from V and 1 base from J, with 12 bases between. The CDR3 is 13 amino acids. Germline-derived CDR1 and CDR2 are GTSNPN and SVGIG (reference sequence). CDR3 in amino acids: CACSKGGNTEAFF. The CDR3 nucleotides are TGTGCCTGCTCGAAAGGGGGGAACACTGAAGCTTTCTTT.